A selection of T cell receptor beta chains follows, all from one sample in a study of blood T cell repertoires in COVID-19. Assay used: immunoSEQ multiplex PCR; TCRdb lists only in-frame clones, some missing. Of about 170,000 clones in the sample, approximately 88% were seen once. Material for sequencing was peripheral blood. These receptors came from a woman in her sixties with acute or convalescent COVID-19. Each CDR3 is given with its conserved first and last residue. D genes are given only for firm matches. Clone size is given for some rows only: seen once, a few or many times, or a class if the clone is expanded.

abundance	d_gene	j_gene	v_gene	CDR3aa	CDR3nt
-	-	TRBJ2-4	TRBV5-1	CASSLLGQKNIQYF	TGCGCCAGCAGCTTGCTAGGACAGAAAAACATTCAGTACTTC
-	TRBD1	TRBJ2-7	TRBV7-9	CASSYPGTGNEQYF	TGTGCCAGCAGTTACCCTGGGACAGGGAACGAGCAGTACTTC
-	-	TRBJ1-2	TRBV4-3	CASSQRTDYGYTF	TGCGCCAGCAGCCAGAGGACAGACTATGGCTACACCTTC
-	-	TRBJ1-4	TRBV18	CASSPIPGNEKLFF	TGTGCCAGCTCACCCATTCCGGGTAATGAAAAACTGTTTTTT
-	TRBD1	TRBJ1-5	TRBV3-1/TRBV3-2	CASSHSGGNQPQHF	TGTGCCAGCAGCCACTCAGGGGGGAATCAGCCCCAGCATTTT
-	-	TRBJ1-2	TRBV10-3	CAISKTVSGYGYTF	TGTGCCATCAGTAAGACAGTCTCCGGCTATGGCTACACCTTC
-	TRBD1	TRBJ1-1	TRBV7-2	CASSGTGGIAEAFF	TGTGCCAGCAGCGGGACAGGGGGCATCGCTGAAGCTTTCTTT
-	TRBD1	TRBJ1-1	TRBV7-9	CASSLEGGQGRAEAFF	TGTGCCAGCAGCTTAGAGGGCGGACAGGGTAGAGCTGAAGCTTTCTTT
-	-	TRBJ1-2	TRBV28	CATQGVYGYTF	TGTGCCACACAGGGAGTATATGGCTACACCTTC
-	TRBD1	TRBJ1-1	TRBV6-2/TRBV6-3	CASSYRQGAGTEAFF	TGTGCCAGCAGTTACAGACAGGGGGCAGGAACTGAAGCTTTCTTT
-	-	TRBJ1-4	TRBV19	CASSTPTGLNEKLFF	TGTGCCAGTAGTACCCCGACGGGACTGAATGAAAAACTGTTTTTT
-	-	TRBJ1-1	TRBV7-2	CASSSLPDTEAFF	TGTGCCAGCAGCTCGCTACCGGACACTGAAGCTTTCTTT
-	TRBD2	TRBJ2-1	TRBV4-1	CASSQVAGSSYNEQFF	TGCGCCAGCAGCCAAGTAGCGGGGAGCTCCTACAATGAGCAGTTCTTC
-	TRBD1	TRBJ2-2	TRBV10-3	CAISGTGAGELFF	TGTGCCATCAGTGGGACAGGGGCCGGGGAGCTGTTTTTT
few	-	TRBJ2-1	TRBV7-3	CASSFTGHNEQFF	TGTGCCAGCAGCTTTACAGGGCACAATGAGCAGTTCTTC
-	-	TRBJ1-2	TRBV7-9	CASSLSPEVAYTF	TGTGCCAGCAGCTTAAGCCCGGAAGTAGCATACACCTTC
-	TRBD1	TRBJ1-2	TRBV5-4	CASRTTGAGGYTF	TGTGCCAGCAGAACGACAGGGGCGGGTGGCTACACCTTC
-	-	TRBJ1-1	TRBV2	CASSGQGKTEAFF	TGTGCCAGCAGTGGGCAGGGGAAGACTGAAGCTTTCTTT
-	TRBD2	TRBJ2-4	TRBV5-6	CASSFRASGARNIQYF	TGTGCCAGCAGCTTCAGGGCTAGCGGGGCCCGGAACATTCAGTACTTC
many	-	TRBJ1-2	TRBV29-1	CSVEASSGGYTF	TGCAGCGTTGAAGCCAGTTCAGGGGGCTACACCTTC
-	-	TRBJ1-1	TRBV28	CASRPFGGQVNTEAFF	TGTGCCAGCAGGCCCTTCGGGGGGCAGGTGAACACTGAAGCTTTCTTT
few	TRBD1	TRBJ2-5	TRBV7-7	CASSSGTGGKETQYF	TGTGCTAGCAGCTCCGGGACAGGGGGCAAGGAGACCCAGTACTTC
-	TRBD2	TRBJ2-5	TRBV7-9	CASSTTSGGQETQYF	TGTGCCAGCAGCACGACTAGCGGGGGGCAAGAGACCCAGTACTTC
-	TRBD2	TRBJ2-7	TRBV19	CASSPTGTRSYEQYF	TGTGCCAGTAGCCCAACCGGGACTAGATCCTACGAGCAGTACTTC
-	TRBD1	TRBJ2-1	TRBV6-6	CASSYPTGALNEQFF	TGTGCCAGCAGTTACCCCACAGGGGCCCTTAATGAGCAGTTCTTC
-	-	TRBJ1-6	TRBV28	CASSLLQESPLHF	TGTGCCAGCAGTTTATTGCAGGAATCACCCCTCCACTTT
-	-	TRBJ2-5	TRBV7-2	CASSYWGLDETQYF	TGTGCCAGCAGCTATTGGGGCCTAGACGAGACCCAGTACTTC
-	-	TRBJ2-3	TRBV4-3	CASSPLPGSTDTQYF	TGCGCCAGCAGCCCCCTCCCGGGAAGCACAGATACGCAGTATTTT
-	-	TRBJ2-3	TRBV6-2/TRBV6-3	CASSYMWQGEDTQYF	TGTGCCAGCAGTTATATGTGGCAGGGCGAAGATACGCAGTATTTT
-	-	TRBJ1-2	TRBV6-6	CASTPAGAYGYTF	TGTGCCAGCACCCCCGCGGGGGCATATGGCTACACCTTC
-	TRBD2	TRBJ2-1	TRBV11-3	CASSPLGIAGGSYNEQFF	TGTGCCAGCAGCCCTCTTGGAATAGCGGGGGGTTCCTACAATGAGCAGTTCTTC
once	TRBD2	TRBJ2-1	TRBV2	CASSPGLAGGRPPYNEQFF	TGTGCCAGCAGCCCGGGACTAGCGGGGGGGCGCCCTCCCTACAATGAGCAGTTCTTC